This T cell receptor beta chain was captured in a study of CD8 T cells in ankylosing spondylitis. TCRdb ran MiXCR on the 5' RACE reads and lists one entry per CDR3 protein. The table has about 240,000 distinct CDR3 sequences, approximately 9% seen once. This clonotype was seen only a few times. Germline-derived CDR1 and CDR2 are SGHTA and FQGTGA. This CDR3 comprises 13 residues. Trimming pared 5 bases from V and 7 bases from J, leaving 14 bases between. The gene calls are TRBV7-3 and TRBJ1-1; D ambiguous. The receptor comes from a male donor with ankylosing spondylitis or in good health (not recorded which). Input material: blood, either unsorted or a sorted T cell fraction (not recorded which). The DNA of the CDR3 is TGTGCCAGCAGCCCCCGGGCGCCAGGTGAAGCTTTCTTT. It codes for CASSPRAPGEAFF.